This T cell receptor beta chain was identified in a study of blood T cell repertoires in COVID-19 (TCRdb year 2020). General notes on the study: Samples from collaborators originated in the United States, Italy and Spain and spanned both the acute and convalescent phases of COVID-19. The material from the prospective study consisted of cDNA or gDNA derived from T cells, B-cell-depleted T cells, or PBMCs. The dataset comprised deeply sampled blood TCRbeta repertoires from subjects exposed to, actively infected with, or recovered from COVID-19. The repertoires were released in a freely available public database meant as a resource for research on the immune response to SARS-CoV-2. Samples came from the ongoing ImmuneRACE study (first 160 participants) plus 1,254 subjects from 6 global collaborators. Nearly every sample came with metadata listing a de-identified subject ID, COVID-19 status, age in years and sex. Where available, HLA class I and class II types were obtained from metadata supplied by the sample provider rather than from assay-based typing.

The paper's findings and limits, for the study overall: How much clinical and demographic metadata was included differed by source and by participant, and the metadata was provided uncurated.

CDR1 WSHSY and CDR2 SAAADI were looked up in the germline V gene. V lost 7 bases and J lost 0 bases; the stretch between them is 10 bases long. The CDR3 runs 15 residues from the cysteine to the phenylalanine. Only the CDR3 region is kept as DNA, spanning 45 bases read in frame from base 1. TCRbeta CDR3 regions were amplified from genomic DNA using the immunoSEQ Assay, a bias-controlled multiplex PCR. As for the authors' bioinformatics: The number of nucleated cells in each sample was estimated from the amplification of reference gene primers within the assay. To quantify the absolute abundance of each unique TCRbeta CDR3 rearrangement, sequence reads were collapsed and filtered. For each sample, productive Simpson clonality was calculated as the square root of Simpson's diversity index across productive rearrangements. The immuneACCESS repertoire file appears here via TCRdb, limited to in-frame rearrangements. These files lack a portion of the clones; in checked studies, under half of the deficit traces to unresolved V genes, and the cause of the others is not known. The V and J calls and clone size were taken over from that table, and D and trimming were inferred from the DNA. Within this sample are around 270,000 clones, with around 80% of them counted one time only. The top ten clonotypes cover 4.2% of the sample.

This clone has only one observation. Its specific antigen is unknown. Base-call qualities are not available, and no considerably larger clone is one nucleotide away. Collaborating institutions collected whole blood in K2EDTA tubes following their own protocols. For TCRbeta analysis, collaborators shipped samples as frozen whole blood, isolated PBMCs, or DNA extracted from either of those sample types. The chain is assembled from TRBV10-2 and TRBJ2-6; TRBD2 is a possible D gene, resting on 6 matching bases. The source of this sequence is a man aged 55 to 70 with acute or convalescent COVID-19. Specimen: peripheral blood. CDR3 region: CASTGTHSGANVLTF. The bases read TGCGCCAGCACCGGGACTCACTCTGGGGCCAACGTCCTGACTTTC.